Following are 5 T cell receptor beta chains from one sample sequenced in a study of blood T cell repertoires in COVID-19. Clones were sequenced by immunoSEQ multiplex PCR, and TCRdb holds only the in-frame ones, with some missing. This table has some 180,000 clones, around 89% appearing once. The source material was peripheral blood. The receptors come from a man aged 45-65 years who had recovered from COVID-19.

This clone was recorded only once. The V and J genes are TRBV6-5 and TRBJ1-2, with 7 bases matching TRBD1. V gave up 2 bases and J gave up 8 bases; unmatched junction bases: 8. The length of the CDR3 is 14 residues. CDR1 MNHEY and CDR2 SVGAGI come from the germline V gene. CDR3 sequence reads: CASSYPDRSDGYTF. The CDR3 DNA reads TGTGCCAGCAGTTACCCGGACAGGTCCGACGGCTACACCTTC.

The V call is TRBV4-3, the J call TRBJ1-1; weak D call: TRBD1 (5 bases). CDR1 and CDR2 (germline): LGHNA, YSLEER. The CDR3 has 13 residues. The V gene lost 0 bases and the J gene lost 6 bases, with 8 bases spanning the gap. The CDR3, as DNA: TGCGCCAGCAGCCAAGACCAGGGTTCTGAAGCTTTCTTT. As protein: CASSQDQGSEAFF.

The CDR3 loop reads CASSVEQGINTGELFF. DNA of the CDR3: TGTGCCAGCAGCGTAGAACAGGGGATAAACACCGGGGAGCTGTTTTTT. The chain carries TRBV9 and TRBJ2-2; 7 bases line up with TRBD1. The ends lost 0 bases at V and 2 bases at J; junction bases unmatched: 4. Germline V CDR1 and CDR2: SGDLS, YYNGEE. The CDR3 consists of 16 residues.

Only one count was recorded for this clone. The CDR3 sequence is CASSDLLAGDPQETQYF. In nucleotides, the CDR3 is TGCGCCAGCAGTGATTTACTAGCGGGGGACCCCCAAGAGACCCAGTACTTC. The chain joins TRBV10-2 to TRBJ2-5, with 11 bases aligning to TRBD2. The CDR3 runs 17 residues. With 3 bases clipped from V and 1 base from J, the junction kept 7 bases outside the gene matches. Germline CDR1 reads WSHSY; CDR2 reads SAAADI.

The chain recombines TRBV19 with TRBJ2-2; D gene uncertain. Trimming pared 7 bases from V and 5 bases from J, leaving 17 bases between. Germline CDR1 and CDR2: LNHDA and SQIVND (reference sequence). The CDR3 contains 15 residues. CDR3 bases: TGTGCCAGTAATGTGGCTGGGCGCCGAACCGGGGAGCTGTTTTTT. Encoded protein: CASNVAGRRTGELFF.